A single sample is the source of the 21 T cell receptor beta chains below, sequenced in a study of sequential checkpoint blockade in melanoma. Treatment here: randomized to nivolumab then ipilimumab (arm A) or the reverse (arm B). TCRdb keeps only in-frame clones here, not all; method: immunoSEQ multiplex PCR. The sample includes fewer than 10,000 clones, more than 90% of them seen just once. Sequenced material: CD8+ T cells sorted from blood (inferred from file names), taken from a patient given nivolumab and ipilimumab in sequence. These receptors originate from a human donor with melanoma.

The chain joins TRBV4-3 to TRBJ1-1, with D possibly being TRBD1 (5 bases). The CDR3 is 13 residues long. Germline lookup yields CDR1 LGHNA and CDR2 YSLEER. V lost 0 bases and J 6 bases, leaving 8 bases between the germline ends. Here the CDR3 DNA reads TGCGCCAGCAGCCAAGAACAGGTCTCTGAAGCTTTCTTT. It codes for CASSQEQVSEAFF.

The rearrangement uses TRBV7-9 and TRBJ2-7; 7 positions match TRBD1. The CDR3 contains 13 residues. Germline assignment: CDR1 SEHNR and CDR2 FQNEAQ (reference sequence). V trimming: 5 bases; J trimming: 3 bases; junction bases outside the gene matches: 4. The CDR3: CASSRGQNYEQYF. The CDR3 bases are TGTGCCAGCAGCAGGGGACAGAACTACGAGCAGTACTTC.

The genes are TRBV28 and TRBJ1-1; no firm D call. CDR3 length equals 13 residues. V dropped 5 bases and J dropped 1 base, with 8 bases sitting between them. Looked up from germline, CDR1 is MDHEN and CDR2 is SYDVKM. In DNA, the CDR3 is TGTGCCAGCAGTCTTGAGGCGAACACTGAAGCTTTCTTT. This translates into CASSLEANTEAFF.

V usage is TRBV5-6 and J usage is TRBJ2-7; TRBD1 is a possible D gene (6 bases). Deletions cut 0 bases from V and 1 base from J, with 11 bases between. Germline-derived CDR1 and CDR2 are SGHDT and YYEEEE. This CDR3 has 15 residues. CDR3 loop: CASSLGAGVSYEQYF. The CDR3, as DNA: TGTGCCAGCAGCTTGGGTGCAGGGGTTTCCTACGAGCAGTACTTC.

This clone was recorded once. The CDR3 sequence is CASSSQGANEQYF. The DNA of the CDR3 is TGTGCCAGCAGTTCGCAGGGGGCAAACGAGCAGTACTTC. The rearrangement links TRBV27 to TRBJ2-7; 8 bases agree with TRBD1. V gave up 4 bases and J gave up 5 bases; unmatched junction bases: 4. Germline CDR1 and CDR2: MNHEY and SMNVEV (reference sequence). The CDR3 runs 13 residues.

CDR3 loop: CASSVRTGMVYGYTF. The CDR3 bases are TGTGCCAGCAGTGTAAGGACAGGGATGGTGTATGGCTACACCTTC. This chain links TRBV9 with TRBJ1-2; 8 bases fit TRBD1. The trim removed 5 bases at V and 5 bases at J, leaving 11 bases unmatched. CDR1 and CDR2 from the germline V gene are SGDLS and YYNGEE. The CDR3 loop spans 15 amino acids.

This rearrangement joins TRBV4-2 to TRBJ1-2; D perhaps matches TRBD1 (6 bases). In germline, CDR1 is LGHNA, CDR2 YNFKEQ. V was shortened by 1 base and J by 6 bases, with 12 bases between the two germline ends. The CDR3 has 14 residues. For the CDR3, the DNA is TGTGCCAGCAGCCAAGTACTGGGGGCGGATGGCTACACCTTC. It encodes CASSQVLGADGYTF.

The gene calls are TRBV14 and TRBJ2-7; D possibly corresponds to TRBD2 (6 bases). Germline-derived CDR1 and CDR2 are SGHDN and FVKESK. Trimming pared 1 base from V and 4 bases from J, leaving 11 bases between. The CDR3 extends over 14 amino acids. Here the CDR3 DNA reads TGTGCCAGCAGCCAAGCTGAGGAGGGTTACGAGCAGTACGTC. Protein: CASSQAEEGYEQYV.

The chain joins TRBV9 to TRBJ2-7; D not resolved. Germline lookup yields CDR1 SGDLS and CDR2 YYNGEE. The CDR3 spans 13 residues. The V gene lost 3 bases and the J gene lost 1 base, with 8 bases spanning the gap. DNA for the CDR3: TGTGCCAGCAGCGACCCTACTTCCTACGAGCAGTACTTC. Protein sequence: CASSDPTSYEQYF. The variable domain in full, with the rest retrieved from reference TRBV9 and TRBJ2-7, is DSGVTQTPKHLITATGQRVTLRCSPRSGDLSVYWYQQSLDQGLQFLIQYYNGEERAKGNILERFSAQQFPDLHSELNLSSLELGDSALYFCASSDPTSYEQYFGPGTRLTVT.

The rearrangement joins TRBV10-2 to TRBJ2-7; D unclear. Germline CDR1 and CDR2: WSHSY and SAAADI. V lost 0 bases and J lost 10, with 10 bases in between. This CDR3 has 12 amino acids. The DNA for the CDR3 is TGCGCCAGCAGTGAGTCGACTTTACCCCAGTACGTC. Translating gives CASSESTLPQYV.

DNA of the CDR3: TGTGCCTGGAGCTGGGGGGTGAACACTGAAGCTTTCTTT. Encoded protein: CAWSWGVNTEAFF. The gene calls are TRBV30 and TRBJ1-1, with D tentatively TRBD1 (5 bases). V lost 3 bases and J 0 bases, leaving 8 bases between the germline ends. This CDR3 is built from 13 residues. Germline-derived CDR1 and CDR2 are GTSNPN and SVGIG (reference sequence). Together with reference TRBV30 and TRBJ1-1, the CDR3 gives the full variable domain: SQTIHQWPATLVQPVGSPLSLECTVEGTSNPNLYWYRQAAGRGLQLLFYSVGIGQISSEVPQNLSASRPQDRQFILSSKKLLLSDSGFYLCAWSWGVNTEAFFGQGTRLTVV.

The chain has TRBV6-6 and TRBJ1-4; D not resolved. The CDR3 spans 13 residues. V lost 9 bases, J lost 11 bases, and 19 bases lay in between. Germline CDR1 MNHNY, CDR2 SVGAGI (reference sequence). In DNA, the CDR3 is TGTGCCAGTTCGGGAAATTCAGCATATAAACTGTTTTTT. Its translation: CASSGNSAYKLFF.

V is TRBV14 and J is TRBJ1-1; no clear D. The germline gives CDR1 SGHDN, CDR2 FVKESK. V shed 0 bases and J shed 2 bases, with 10 bases lying between them. This CDR3 is 15 amino acids long. The CDR3 DNA is TGTGCCAGCAGCCAAGAGGCCCTCCCAAACACTGAAGCTTTCTTT. Its translation is CASSQEALPNTEAFF.

The chain combines TRBV6-5 with TRBJ2-7; D gene uncertain. Trimming took 2 bases from V and 3 from J, leaving 8 bases between them. CDR3 length: 13 residues. The germline CDR1 and CDR2 sequences are MNHEY and SVGAGI. The CDR3 nucleotides read TGTGCCAGCAGTTACGACACCAACTACGAGCAGTACTTC. It is translated as CASSYDTNYEQYF.

The V gene is TRBV9, the J gene TRBJ2-7; 8 bases fit TRBD1. Germline values: CDR1 SGDLS, CDR2 YYNGEE. Unmatched junction bases numbered 4, after V lost 0 bases and J lost 2 bases. The CDR3 has 15 amino acids. CDR3 DNA: TGTGCCAGCAGCGTAGTGGGGACAGGAGCCTACGAGCAGTACTTC. It yields the protein CASSVVGTGAYEQYF.

V and J are TRBV19 and TRBJ2-3; 11 bases align to TRBD1. Trimming removed 3 bases from V and 1 base from J; junction bases left unmatched: 9. CDR1 LNHDA and CDR2 SQIVND come from the germline V gene (reference sequence). The CDR3 loop spans 18 amino acids. The CDR3 sequence is CASSIAGTGGLGTDTQYF. The CDR3 DNA sequence: TGTGCCAGTAGTATTGCCGGGACAGGGGGATTGGGCACAGATACGCAGTATTTT.

The J gene is TRBJ2-1, the V gene TRBV7-3, with 10 bases that match TRBD1. Germline V gene lookup returns CDR1 SGHTA and CDR2 FQGTGA. V lost 5 bases and J lost 0; bases outside the gene matches: 4. CDR3 length: 16 residues. In nucleotides, the CDR3 is TGTGCCAGCAGCATCGGGACAGGGGTCTCCTACAATGAGCAGTTCTTC. Residues: CASSIGTGVSYNEQFF.

This chain links TRBV11-2 with TRBJ1-2, with TRBD1 matching over 9 bases. The CDR3 contains 14 residues. The trim removed 3 bases at V and 4 bases at J, leaving 3 bases unmatched. Germline V gene sequence: CDR1 SGHAT, CDR2 FQNNGV. The CDR3 loop is CASSFTGGAYGYTF. The CDR3 DNA follows: TGTGCCAGCAGCTTCACAGGGGGCGCCTATGGCTACACCTTC.

This chain joins TRBV7-8 and TRBJ1-4, with 7 bases fitting TRBD1. The CDR3 spans 14 residues. CDR1 SGHVS and CDR2 FQNEAQ come from the germline V gene. J was trimmed by 3 bases and V by 5 bases; bases with no gene match: 3. The CDR3 DNA reads TGTGCCAGCAGCAAGGGGGCAGCTAATGAAAAACTGTTTTTT. Translation gives CASSKGAANEKLFF.

The chain couples TRBV5-8 to TRBJ1-5; 10 bases map to TRBD1. Germline lookup yields CDR1 SGHTS and CDR2 YDEGEE. V lost 3 bases, J lost 2 bases, and 5 bases stayed unmatched. The CDR3 runs 16 residues. The CDR3 coding sequence is TGTGCCAGCAGCTGGGGGACAGGGGCTGGCAATCAGCCCCAGCATTTT. Translation gives CASSWGTGAGNQPQHF. The complete variable domain, with remaining parts taken from reference TRBV5-8 and TRBJ1-5, reads EAGVTQSPTHLIKTRGQQATLRCSPISGHTSVYWYQQALGLGLQFLLWYDEGEERNRGNFPPRFSGRQFPNYSSELNVNALELEDSALYLCASSWGTGAGNQPQHFGDGTRLSIL.

The rearrangement uses TRBV7-2 and TRBJ1-1; D not certain. The CDR3 totals 14 residues. Germline V gives CDR1 SGHTA, CDR2 FQGNSA. The V end was cut by 3 bases, the J end by 8 bases, with 16 bases between. The CDR3, as DNA: TGTGCCAGCAGCTTTAGAGGGTTCCCCAACGAAGCTTTCTTT. As protein: CASSFRGFPNEAFF.